This TCR beta chain is drawn from a study of blood T cells in healthy people across ages. Worth noting for this clonotype: The antigen is undetermined.

Regarding the study as a whole: Investigators viewed diversity estimates from one million T cells as underestimates, the study reported.

A second PCR of 7 to 11 cycles used a sample-barcoded 5' primer and a J-beta primer mix. CDR3-containing paired-end reads numbered at least 3 million in each sample. TCRdb redid the calling of the 5' RACE reads with MiXCR, one entry per CDR3 protein. This sample yields fewer than 800,000 distinct CDR3 sequences, of which under 25% are seen a single time; approximately 3.7% belongs to the top ten. PBMCs numbering at least 7 million were isolated per sample. CDR1 MNHEY and CDR2 SVGAGI come from the germline V gene. V lost 2 bases and J 9 bases, leaving 11 bases between the germline ends. The CDR3 has 14 amino acids.

The sequence was collected from a man aged 70 or older in good health. Sequenced: blood. V usage is TRBV6-5 and J usage is TRBJ1-6; D call uncertain. In nucleotides, the CDR3 is TGTGCCAGCAGTTACCCAACGTCCGGTTCACCCCTCCACTTT. It yields the protein CASSYPTSGSPLHF.